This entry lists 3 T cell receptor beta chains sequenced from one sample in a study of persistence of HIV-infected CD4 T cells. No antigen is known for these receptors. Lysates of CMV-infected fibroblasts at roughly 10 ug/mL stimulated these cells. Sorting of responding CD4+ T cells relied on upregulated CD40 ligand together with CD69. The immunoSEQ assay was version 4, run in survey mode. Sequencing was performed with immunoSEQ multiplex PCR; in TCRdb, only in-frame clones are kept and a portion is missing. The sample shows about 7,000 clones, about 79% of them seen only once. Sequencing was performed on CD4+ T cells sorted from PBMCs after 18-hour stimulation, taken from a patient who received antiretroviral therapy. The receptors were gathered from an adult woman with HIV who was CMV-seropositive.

The CDR3 sequence is CASTVQREVLTF. CDR3 bases: TGTGCCAGCACAGTACAGAGGGAGGTCCTGACTTTC. The chain carries TRBV6-6 and TRBJ2-6; perhaps TRBD2 as D (5 bases). Trimming pared 7 bases from V and 13 bases from J, leaving 14 bases between. The CDR3 covers 12 residues. Germline-derived CDR1 and CDR2 are MNHNY and SVGAGI (reference sequence).

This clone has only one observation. CDR3 region: CASSTHQGRQPQHF. CDR3 bases: TGTGCCAGCAGCACTCATCAGGGGCGTCAGCCCCAGCATTTT. The V call is TRBV21-1, the J call TRBJ1-5; the D call of TRBD1 is as the table states it, not checked on the DNA. TRBV21-1 is designated a pseudogene. The CDR3 contains 14 residues.

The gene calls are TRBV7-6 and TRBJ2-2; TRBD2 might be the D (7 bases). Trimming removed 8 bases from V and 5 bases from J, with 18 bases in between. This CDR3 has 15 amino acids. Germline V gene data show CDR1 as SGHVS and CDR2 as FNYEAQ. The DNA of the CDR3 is TGTGCCAGCTTAGGCGGGGGCGGGACGACCGGGGAGCTGTTTTTT. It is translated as CASLGGGGTTGELFF.